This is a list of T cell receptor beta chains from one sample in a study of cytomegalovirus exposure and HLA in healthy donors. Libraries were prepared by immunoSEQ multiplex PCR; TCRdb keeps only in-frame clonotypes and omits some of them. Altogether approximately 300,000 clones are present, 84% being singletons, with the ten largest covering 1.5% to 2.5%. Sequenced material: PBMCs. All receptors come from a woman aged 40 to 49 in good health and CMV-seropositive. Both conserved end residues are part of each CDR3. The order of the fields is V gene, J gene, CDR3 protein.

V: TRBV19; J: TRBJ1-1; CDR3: CASGQQGLNTEAFF
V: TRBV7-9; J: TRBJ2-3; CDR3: CASSYSGRPDTQYF
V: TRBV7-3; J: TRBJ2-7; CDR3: CASSPGGQGLGEQYF
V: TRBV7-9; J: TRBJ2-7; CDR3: CASSLEPGLKAFEQYF
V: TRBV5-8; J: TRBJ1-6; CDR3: CASSSAPGRRGNSPLHF
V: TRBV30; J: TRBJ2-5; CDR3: CAWSGLGLAEETQYF
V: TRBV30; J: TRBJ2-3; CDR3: CAWSQNTDTQYF
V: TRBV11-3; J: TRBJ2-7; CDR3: CASSLPRDRVLYEQYF
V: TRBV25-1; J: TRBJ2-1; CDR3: CASSADRGMSDEQFF
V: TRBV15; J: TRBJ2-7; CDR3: CATSSVGRGGLRYEQYF
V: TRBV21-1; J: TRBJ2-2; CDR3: CASRFGTTNTGELFF
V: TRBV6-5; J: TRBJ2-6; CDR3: CASSLNRWSGANVLTF
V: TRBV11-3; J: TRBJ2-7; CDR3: CASSLGNSGSGYEQYF
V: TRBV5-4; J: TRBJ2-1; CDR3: CASSLGGGGLNNEQFF
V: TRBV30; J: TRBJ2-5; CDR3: CAWSGRGRRQETQYF
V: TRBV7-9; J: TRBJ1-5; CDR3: CASSSSDQPQHF
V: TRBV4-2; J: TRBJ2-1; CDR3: CASSSSGGVASYNEQFF
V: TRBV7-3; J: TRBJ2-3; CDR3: CASSFLGAPTDTQYF
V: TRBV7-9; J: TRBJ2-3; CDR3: CASVGTDTQYF
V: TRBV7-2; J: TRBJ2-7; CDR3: CASRPGGLAFHEQYF
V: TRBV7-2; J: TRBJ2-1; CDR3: CASSLGGTSVEQFF
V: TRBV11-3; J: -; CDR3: CASSSHLGKDRSEAYEQYF
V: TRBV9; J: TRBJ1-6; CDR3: CASSVGADNSALHF
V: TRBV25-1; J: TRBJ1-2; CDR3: CASRGQSGYGYTF
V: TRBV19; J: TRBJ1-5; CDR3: CATAPGTVINQPQHF
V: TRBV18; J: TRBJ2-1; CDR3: CASSPAGTGGYNEQFF
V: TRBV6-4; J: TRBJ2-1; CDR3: CASSDVGRGGENEQFF
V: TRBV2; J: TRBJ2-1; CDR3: CASSESWAGGDNEQFF
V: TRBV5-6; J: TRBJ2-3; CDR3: CASSWRTSGRKKDTQYF
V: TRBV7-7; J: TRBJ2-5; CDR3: CASSLLASQETQYF
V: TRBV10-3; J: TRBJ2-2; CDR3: CAISRQGDTGELFF
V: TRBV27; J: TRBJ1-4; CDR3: CASSLSPGQGNPLNEKLFF
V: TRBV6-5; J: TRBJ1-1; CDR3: CASRRGLGNTEAFF
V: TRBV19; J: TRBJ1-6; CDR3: CASSIVEFHHNSPLHF
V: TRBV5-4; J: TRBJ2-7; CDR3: CASSLALASYEQYF
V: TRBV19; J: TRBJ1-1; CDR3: CASSSTGSRAEAFF
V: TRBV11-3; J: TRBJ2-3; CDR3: CASSSPTSGITDTQYF
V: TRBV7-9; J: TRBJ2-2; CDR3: CASGQQAGTNTGELFF
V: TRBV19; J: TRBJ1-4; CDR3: CASSIFATNRELFF
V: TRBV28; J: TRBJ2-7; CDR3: CASRTYTGTGYSYEQYF
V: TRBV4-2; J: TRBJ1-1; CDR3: CASSQSLGQSRDTEAFF
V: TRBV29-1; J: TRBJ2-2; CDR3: CSVGGQGGTGELFF
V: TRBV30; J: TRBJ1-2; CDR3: CAWTLERSFYGYTF
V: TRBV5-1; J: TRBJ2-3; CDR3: CASSLPRPSGGSTSTDTQYF
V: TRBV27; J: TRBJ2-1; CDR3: CASSARLAGATEQFF
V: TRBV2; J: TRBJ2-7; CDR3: CASSAGTGVGVYEQYF
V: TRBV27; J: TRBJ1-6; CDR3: CASSTSGTGGTPLHF
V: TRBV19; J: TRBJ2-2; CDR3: CASSIPGGYSTGELFF
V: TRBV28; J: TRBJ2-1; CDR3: CASSYGKLAGNYNEQFF
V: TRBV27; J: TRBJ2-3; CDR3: CASSKGTAVTQYF
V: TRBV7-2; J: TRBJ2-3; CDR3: CASSFTTSTDTQYF
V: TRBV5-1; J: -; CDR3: CASSFRTSGISYEQYF
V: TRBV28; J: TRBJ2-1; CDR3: CASSRTSGISYNEQFF